Presented here are 31 T cell receptor beta chains from one specimen sequenced in a study of T cell clusters in autoimmune cytopenias. Some 34,000 genome equivalents of blood DNA were amplified for TRB. TRB was amplified by touch-down multiplex PCR, primer pools A and B combined. TCRdb re-called the multiplex PCR reads and catalogs CDR3 proteins one per entry, DNA excluded. Found here are around 4,000 distinct CDR3 sequences; the top ten clones hold roughly 15%. Material: peripheral blood. The receptors stem from a human donor with an autoimmune cytopenia or autoimmune hepatitis (not recorded which).

This clonotype shows up as medium-sized by frequency. V usage is TRBV5-4 and J usage is TRBJ2-2. This CDR3 is built from 16 residues. CDR1 is SGHNT and CDR2 is YYREEE in the germline V gene (reference sequence). This chain's CDR3 is CASSFGVRGNTGELFF.

In terms of frequency, this clonotype is medium-sized. The chain combines TRBV6-1 with TRBJ2-7. This CDR3 region has 12 residues. Germline assignment: CDR1 MNHNS and CDR2 SASEGT. The CDR3 loop is CASSVRHYEQYF.

The chain combines TRBV5-1 with TRBJ2-5; the TRBD1 assignment by TCRdb is unverifiable without DNA. This CDR3 spans 16 amino acids. Germline V gene lookup returns CDR1 SGHRS and CDR2 YFSETQ. CDR3: CASSPRPGQGVKTQYF. Full variable domain (outside the CDR3, taken from reference TRBV5-1 and TRBJ2-5): KAGVTQTPRYLIKTRGQQVTLSCSPISGHRSVSWYQQTPGQGLQFLFEYFSETQRNKGNFPGRFSGRQFSNSRSEMNVSTLELGDSALYLCASSPRPGQGVKTQYFGPGTRLLVL.

The J gene is TRBJ1-5, the V gene TRBV6-1; TCRdb's D call of TRBD1 is untestable without DNA. The CDR3 runs 15 residues. CDR1 is MNHNS and CDR2 is SASEGT in the germline V gene. The CDR3 reads CASTHGRGQNQPQHF.

This clonotype is medium-sized (0.01 to 0.1%) by frequency. The J gene is TRBJ2-7, the V gene TRBV7-2; TCRdb names TRBD2, which stays unverified in the absence of DNA. Germline-derived CDR1 and CDR2 are SGHTA and FQGNSA. The CDR3 totals 14 residues. The CDR3 here is CASSLDPGPYEQYF. Combining the CDR3 with reference TRBV7-2 and TRBJ2-7 gives the whole variable domain GAGVSQSPSNKVTEKGKDVELRCDPISGHTALYWYRQSLGQGLEFLIYFQGNSAPDKSGLPSDRFSAERTGGSVSTLTIQRTQQEDSAVYLCASSLDPGPYEQYFGPGTRLTVT.

The J gene is TRBJ2-1, the V gene TRBV18. The CDR3 is made up of 17 amino acids. Per the germline V gene, CDR1 is KGHSH and CDR2 is LQKENI. CDR3: CASSTSWSGSSYNEQFF.

The rearrangement joins TRBV6-6 to TRBJ1-2; TCRdb returns TRBD1, unconfirmable since there is no DNA. CDR1 MNHNY and CDR2 SVGAGI come from the germline V gene (reference sequence). The CDR3 has 15 amino acids. CDR3 protein: CASINSPDRAYGYTF.

The gene calls are TRBV6-2 or TRBV6-3 and TRBJ2-7; the TRBD2 assignment by TCRdb is unverifiable without DNA. This CDR3 region has 12 residues. The V gene's germline CDR1 is MNHEY and CDR2 SVGEGT. CDR3 amino acids: CASSPHTSEQYF.

The rearrangement uses TRBV18 and TRBJ2-7. This CDR3 spans 13 amino acids. Germline CDR1 is KGHSH and CDR2 is LQKENI. This chain's CDR3 is CASSPPLGYEQYF.

This clonotype is classed as medium-sized by frequency. V is TRBV18 and J is TRBJ1-4; checking the TCRdb D call of TRBD1 is not possible without DNA. Germline assignment: CDR1 KGHSH and CDR2 LQKENI. The CDR3 is made up of 15 amino acids. CDR3 region: CASSPQAGEYEKLFF.

According to its frequency, this clonotype is medium-sized (0.01 to 0.1%). This rearrangement joins TRBV29-1 to TRBJ2-3; TCRdb's D gene call, TRBD2, goes unchecked for lack of DNA. Germline lookup yields CDR1 SQVTM and CDR2 ANQGSEA. This CDR3 has 15 residues. The CDR3 spells CSVATPAGGTDTQYF.

The chain is built from TRBV30 and TRBJ1-5; TCRdb's D gene call, TRBD1, goes unchecked for lack of DNA. The CDR3 totals 13 residues. Germline CDR1 reads GTSNPN; CDR2 reads SVGIG (reference sequence). The CDR3 here is CALDRGHGQPQHF.

The J gene is TRBJ2-5, the V gene TRBV5-1; TCRdb returns TRBD2, unconfirmable since there is no DNA. Per germline, CDR1 SGHRS and CDR2 YFSETQ. The CDR3 is 16 residues long. CDR3 amino acids: CASSPAVAGVGETQYF.

The chain joins TRBV19 to TRBJ2-7; the TRBD1 assignment by TCRdb is unverifiable without DNA. This CDR3 is built from 15 residues. CDR1 and CDR2 (germline): LNHDA, SQIVND (reference sequence). The CDR3 reads CASSIGGTGTKTQYF.

Frequency places this clonotype as medium-sized. The chain employs TRBV15 and TRBJ2-5; the D call of TRBD1 rests on TCRdb alone, since no DNA is present to check it. The CDR3 covers 14 residues. The germline V gene encodes CDR1 LNHNV and CDR2 YYDKDF (reference sequence). The CDR3 sequence is CATSRSGGRETQYF.

J is TRBJ2-5 and V is TRBV12-3 or TRBV12-4; no DNA is available, so the TRBD2 call from TCRdb remains unchecked. This CDR3 is built from 13 residues. CDR3 residues: CASTVRREETQYF.

Judged by frequency, this clonotype is medium-sized. This chain connects TRBV19 to TRBJ2-6; TCRdb lists TRBD1, though no DNA is available to test this call. This CDR3 region has 14 residues. Germline V gene sequence: CDR1 LNHDA, CDR2 SQIVND (reference sequence). The CDR3 spells CASNWGSGANVLTF.

This clonotype is deemed medium-sized by its frequency. The chain joins TRBV7-9 to TRBJ2-1; TCRdb proposes TRBD1, but this gene call is untestable without DNA. The CDR3 is made up of 13 amino acids. Germline CDR1 is SEHNR and CDR2 is FQNEAQ (reference sequence). CDR3 protein: CATPGQSYNEQFF.

CDR3 protein: CASSIRLGNTEAFF. The rearrangement uses TRBV19 and TRBJ1-1. The CDR3 consists of 14 residues. Germline values: CDR1 LNHDA, CDR2 SQIVND (reference sequence).

By frequency, this clonotype is medium-sized. The rearrangement links TRBV29-1 to TRBJ2-7; as DNA is missing, the TRBD1 call by TCRdb cannot be tested. The CDR3 spans 15 residues. Germline lookup yields CDR1 SQVTM and CDR2 ANQGSEA. CDR3: CSVEDKAGGPYEQYF.

The gene calls are TRBV27 and TRBJ1-1; TCRdb indicates TRBD1, and absent DNA this call remains unverified. This CDR3 is built from 15 residues. Germline values: CDR1 MNHEY, CDR2 SMNVEV (reference sequence). CDR3: CASSSQQGWNTEAFF.

This chain connects TRBV28 to TRBJ2-7; the TRBD2 assignment by TCRdb is unverifiable without DNA. Germline loops: CDR1 MDHEN, CDR2 SYDVKM. The CDR3 has 14 amino acids. The CDR3 protein is CASSFVVTTVQQYF.

This clonotype counts as medium-sized by frequency. This chain joins TRBV19 and TRBJ2-2; checking the TCRdb D call of TRBD1 is not possible without DNA. Germline assignment: CDR1 LNHDA and CDR2 SQIVND (reference sequence). This CDR3 contains 18 residues. CDR3 loop: CASSIDWTDRGRNGELFF.

The J gene is TRBJ2-3, the V gene TRBV6-5. CDR3 length: 13 residues. Germline V gene lookup returns CDR1 MNHEY and CDR2 SVGAGI. CDR3: CASIGRRTDTQYF.

V and J are TRBV27 and TRBJ2-7; TCRdb's assignment of TRBD2 cannot be checked, as there is no DNA. The germline V gene encodes CDR1 MNHEY and CDR2 SMNVEV (reference sequence). The CDR3 length is 20 residues. The CDR3 reads CASSSDRDGTSGTYRGEQYF.

The chain is built from TRBV27 and TRBJ2-5; lacking DNA, the TRBD2 call made by TCRdb goes unchecked. The germline V gene encodes CDR1 MNHEY and CDR2 SMNVEV (reference sequence). The CDR3 covers 16 residues. The CDR3 here is CASSFQGTTYQETQYF.

The J gene is TRBJ1-2, the V gene TRBV29-1; the TCRdb D gene call, TRBD1, has no DNA to confirm it. CDR3 length: 13 residues. CDR1 and CDR2 (germline): SQVTM, ANQGSEA. CDR3 loop: CSTTGDYGYGYTF.

The gene calls are TRBV5-1 and TRBJ2-2; TCRdb's D call, TRBD2, is unchecked because there is no DNA. The germline gives CDR1 SGHRS, CDR2 YFSETQ. This CDR3 spans 16 amino acids. CDR3 sequence: CASSLWGTSGSGELFF.

This chain uses TRBV6-5 with TRBJ2-5; TCRdb's assignment of TRBD1 cannot be checked, as there is no DNA. The germline V gene has CDR1 MNHEY and CDR2 SVGAGI. CDR3 length: 15 amino acids. CDR3 amino acids: CASSIWTADQETQYF.

The V and J genes are TRBV11-1 and TRBJ2-1; TCRdb gives TRBD1 as the D gene, but with no DNA this cannot be confirmed. This CDR3 contains 13 residues. The germline gives CDR1 SGHAT, CDR2 FQDESV (reference sequence). CDR3 residues: CASSFQGAGEQFF.

This clonotype is classed as medium-sized by frequency. The chain carries TRBV29-1 and TRBJ1-5. The CDR3 covers 13 residues. Per the germline V gene, CDR1 is SQVTM and CDR2 is ANQGSEA. The CDR3 is CSVEAGYNQPQHF. The whole variable domain, remainder taken from reference TRBV29-1 and TRBJ1-5, is SAVISQKPSRDICQRGTSLTIQCQVDSQVTMMFWYRQQPGQSLTLIATANQGSEATYESGFVIDKFPISRPNLTFSTLTVSNMSPEDSSIYLCSVEAGYNQPQHFGDGTRLSIL.